What follows are 24 T cell receptor beta chains derived from one specimen sequenced in a study of blood T cell repertoires in COVID-19 (dated by TCRdb to 2018 to 2021). Preparation of the library involved the immunoSEQ multiplex PCR assay. This is the immuneACCESS table as TCRdb keeps it, with only in-frame sequences that have V and J called. A part of the clones is gone; compared with another copy, unresolved V genes explain less than half, and the rest is unexplained. The sample records about 330,000 clones, around 82% of which are singletons. The ten largest clones add up to approximately 1.1% of the sample. The material sequenced was peripheral blood. Every receptor here comes from a woman between 45 and 65 years old with acute or convalescent COVID-19.

The chain couples TRBV5-4 to TRBJ2-5, with 7 positions matching TRBD1. The CDR3 is made up of 14 amino acids. CDR1 is SGHNT and CDR2 is YYREEE in the germline V gene (reference sequence). The trim removed 4 bases at V and 5 bases at J, leaving 8 bases unmatched. This CDR3 is CASSPLTGAETQYF. The CDR3 DNA is TGTGCCAGCAGCCCTCTAACAGGGGCCGAGACCCAGTACTTC.

The gene calls are TRBV29-1 and TRBJ2-5, with 7 nucleotides matching TRBD2. Germline V lookup: CDR1 SQVTM, CDR2 ANQGSEA. The CDR3 runs 14 residues. J gave up 4 bases and V 4 bases, and 9 bases lay outside the gene matches. CDR3 DNA sequence: TGCAGCGTTGTGGGGGGAGGGAGTATAGAGACCCAGTACTTC. Encoded protein: CSVVGGGSIETQYF. The variable domain in full, completed from reference TRBV29-1 and TRBJ2-5, reads SAVISQKPSRDICQRGTSLTIQCQVDSQVTMMFWYRQQPGQSLTLIATANQGSEATYESGFVIDKFPISRPNLTFSTLTVSNMSPEDSSIYLCSVVGGGSIETQYFGPGTRLLVL.

This clone was recorded only once. The V and J genes are TRBV9 and TRBJ2-3; 11 nucleotides line up with TRBD2. V lost 4 bases and J lost 5; bases outside the gene matches: 9. Germline CDR1 reads SGDLS; CDR2 reads YYNGEE. CDR3 length: 16 residues. The CDR3, as DNA: TGTGCCAGCAGCACCCCACTAGCGGGAGTAGAAGATACGCAGTATTTT. The encoded protein is CASSTPLAGVEDTQYF.

The chain combines TRBV19 with TRBJ1-2; D remains unclear. The CDR3 spans 14 residues. The germline gives CDR1 LNHDA, CDR2 SQIVND (reference sequence). Trimming stripped 7 bases from V and 4 bases from J, with 16 bases between. The CDR3 coding sequence is TGTGCCAGTACCCGGGATGAGGAGGTCTATGGCTACACCTTC. It is translated as CASTRDEEVYGYTF.

This clone was detected once. The chain carries TRBV6-6 and TRBJ1-2; possibly TRBD1 for D (6 bases). V was trimmed by 2 bases and J by 3 bases, leaving 13 bases between them. Looked up from germline, CDR1 is MNHNY and CDR2 is SVGAGI (reference sequence). The CDR3 covers 15 residues. CDR3: CASSYGGARDYGYTF. The CDR3 coding sequence is TGTGCCAGCAGTTACGGGGGGGCGCGGGACTATGGCTACACCTTC.

This rearrangement joins TRBV3-1 (or the pseudogene TRBV3-2) to TRBJ1-1, with D perhaps matching TRBD1 (6 bases). The germline V and J ends were trimmed by 6 bases and 3 bases, with 20 bases remaining between them. This CDR3 is 16 amino acids long. The germline V gene encodes CDR1 LGHDT and CDR2 YNNKEL (reference sequence). The CDR3 nucleotides read TGTGCCAGCAGTCCTACCTCGATGGGGGCGCACACTGAAGCTTTCTTT. Residues: CASSPTSMGAHTEAFF.

V is TRBV3-1 (or the pseudogene TRBV3-2) and J is TRBJ1-1; D remains unclear. The CDR3 length is 13 residues. V lost 3 bases and J 8 bases, leaving 13 bases between the germline ends. From germline, CDR1 is LGHDT and CDR2 YNNKEL (reference sequence). The CDR3 DNA follows: TGTGCCAGCAGCCATGTAGGGAGTGGGGAAGCTTTCTTT. Protein: CASSHVGSGEAFF.

This sequence joins TRBV5-6 and TRBJ2-5, with 8 bases fitting TRBD1. The CDR3 length is 13 residues. Germline CDR1 SGHDT, CDR2 YYEEEE. Trimming removed 3 bases from V and 5 bases from J; junction bases left unmatched: 3. The CDR3 region has the DNA TGTGCCAGCAGCTGGAACAGGGGGGAGACCCAGTACTTC. Its translation: CASSWNRGETQYF.

The V and J genes are TRBV28 and TRBJ1-1, with D possibly being TRBD1 (5 bases). CDR3 length equals 15 residues. CDR1 and CDR2 from the germline V gene are MDHEN and SYDVKM. V dropped 6 bases and J dropped 5 bases, with 19 bases sitting between them. The DNA of the CDR3 is TGTGCCAGCAGAACAGGCCGAACAGGTCGGACTGAAGCTTTCTTT. Protein product: CASRTGRTGRTEAFF.

The chain has TRBV4-1 and TRBJ2-3, with a weak D call TRBD1 (5 bases). The CDR3 has 15 amino acids. Trimming took off 2 bases at V and 6 bases at J, with 15 bases between the two ends. The V gene's germline CDR1 is MGHRA and CDR2 YSYEKL. The CDR3 region is CASSQSPDIWDTQYF. In DNA form, the CDR3 reads TGCGCCAGCAGCCAAAGTCCGGACATCTGGGATACGCAGTATTTT.

The chain combines TRBV5-4 with TRBJ1-2; the D is unclear. CDR3 length: 13 amino acids. Trimming removed 2 bases from V and 0 bases from J, with 5 bases in between. Germline V gene sequence: CDR1 SGHNT, CDR2 YYREEE (reference sequence). CDR3 coding DNA: TGTGCCAGCAGCTTTGAGGCTAACTATGGCTACACCTTC. Translating it yields CASSFEANYGYTF.

This chain links TRBV30 with TRBJ2-1; D is perhaps TRBD1 (6 bases). With 2 bases removed from V and 7 bases from J, the gap between germline ends came to 15 bases. The CDR3 has 14 residues. The germline V gene has CDR1 GTSNPN and CDR2 SVGIG (reference sequence). The DNA of the CDR3 is TGTGCCTGGAGTCGGACCGGGACAAGAAATGAGCAGTTCTTC. It yields the protein CAWSRTGTRNEQFF. The entire variable domain, with the rest obtained from reference TRBV30 and TRBJ2-1, is as follows: SQTIHQWPATLVQPVGSPLSLECTVEGTSNPNLYWYRQAAGRGLQLLFYSVGIGQISSEVPQNLSASRPQDRQFILSSKKLLLSDSGFYLCAWSRTGTRNEQFFGPGTRLTVL.

The chain combines TRBV11-2 with TRBJ1-4, with D hard to call. CDR3 length equals 13 residues. The ends were cut back, 5 bases at V and 0 bases at J, with 4 bases in the middle. From germline, CDR1 is SGHAT and CDR2 FQNNGV. CDR3 residues: CASSPATNEKLFF. For the CDR3, the DNA is TGTGCCAGCAGCCCCGCAACTAATGAAAAACTGTTTTTT.

The V gene is TRBV5-8, the J gene TRBJ2-1, with 10 bases that match TRBD2. The CDR3 contains 16 residues. Germline CDR1 is SGHTS and CDR2 is YDEGEE. After removal of 4 bases from V and 9 bases from J, the junction contained 13 bases not matched to a gene. The CDR3, as DNA: TGTGCCAGCAGCCTCCATCTGTCATTAGCGGGAGGTGAGCAGTTCTTC. Protein sequence: CASSLHLSLAGGEQFF.

This clone appeared a single time. In nucleotides, the CDR3 is TGTGCCAGCAGTGCCCCTTCTGTTAGCACAGATACGCAGTATTTT. The encoded protein is CASSAPSVSTDTQYF. The rearrangement uses TRBV2 and TRBJ2-3; D is undetermined. CDR1 is SNHLY and CDR2 is FYNNEI in the germline V gene. Trimming pared 4 bases from V and 0 bases from J, leaving 11 bases between. This CDR3 spans 15 amino acids.

V gene TRBV5-1 combines with J gene TRBJ1-3; 8 bases fit TRBD1. V shed 4 bases, J shed 3 bases, and the junction held 3 bases outside the gene matches. Germline V gene sequence: CDR1 SGHRS, CDR2 YFSETQ. The CDR3 sequence is 14 residues long. CDR3 residues: CASSPDRVGNTIYF. Here the CDR3 DNA reads TGCGCCAGCAGCCCGGACAGGGTTGGAAACACCATATATTTT.

This clone appeared a few times. The V gene is TRBV28, the J gene TRBJ1-2, with 11 bases aligning to TRBD1. Unmatched junction bases numbered 9, after V lost 5 bases and J lost 7 bases. CDR1 is MDHEN, CDR2 SYDVKM, per germline. The CDR3 runs to 15 residues. The CDR3 region is CASSPTGQGAIGYTF. In DNA form, the CDR3 reads TGTGCCAGCAGTCCTACCGGACAGGGGGCAATTGGCTACACCTTC.

This clone came up once. This CDR3 reads CASSYSKASPITGELFF. The CDR3 DNA follows: TGTGCCAGCAGTTACTCGAAAGCTAGCCCCATCACCGGGGAGCTGTTTTTT. The chain couples TRBV6-2 or TRBV6-3 to TRBJ2-2, with D possibly matching TRBD2 (5 bases). Germline loops: CDR1 MNHEY, CDR2 SVGEGT. The CDR3 is 17 residues long. The ends were cut back, 0 bases at V and 4 bases at J, with 15 bases in the middle.

To note about this clone: The sample carries other DNA sequences with the same CDR3. This chain uses TRBV6-5 with TRBJ1-4, with D perhaps matching TRBD1 (6 bases). V was pared by 6 bases and J by 8 bases, with 10 bases between. Germline CDR1 and CDR2: MNHEY and SVGAGI. The CDR3 has 12 residues. The CDR3 nucleotides read TGTGCCAGCAGACAGGGAAGAGAAAAACTGTTTTTT. Protein product: CASRQGREKLFF.

The gene calls are TRBV11-2 and TRBJ2-7; no clear D gene. This CDR3 is built from 15 residues. V dropped 0 bases and J dropped 2 bases, with 11 bases sitting between them. Germline V gives CDR1 SGHAT, CDR2 FQNNGV. CDR3 residues: CASSLDGAVPYEQYV. CDR3 nucleotide sequence: TGTGCCAGCAGCTTAGATGGTGCGGTCCCCTACGAGCAGTACGTC.

This chain joins TRBV30 and TRBJ1-5; no clear D. The CDR3 runs to 17 residues. Trimming cost V 0 bases and J 0 bases, with 15 bases left between them. Germline V gene data show CDR1 as GTSNPN and CDR2 as SVGIG (reference sequence). The CDR3 DNA reads TGTGCCTGGAGTGTACAGAGAACCCAATATAGCAATCAGCCCCAGCATTTT. This translates into CAWSVQRTQYSNQPQHF.

This chain connects TRBV25-1 to TRBJ2-2, with 8 bases lining up with TRBD1. Trimming cost V 4 bases and J 4 bases; bases outside gene matches: 14. The length of the CDR3 is 18 residues. The germline gives CDR1 MGHDK, CDR2 SYGVNS. The CDR3 bases are TGTGCCAGCAGTGTCACTCAGGGGGCGCGAAGTCGCACCGGGGAGCTGTTTTTT. Translating it yields CASSVTQGARSRTGELFF.

The V and J genes are TRBV2 and TRBJ1-1, with TRBD1 as a possible D gene (5 bases). Germline CDR1 and CDR2: SNHLY and FYNNEI. This CDR3 has 13 amino acids. The V and J ends lost 5 bases and 2 bases respectively, with 9 bases between them. CDR3 in amino acids: CASSSQGNTEAFF. CDR3 DNA sequence: TGTGCCAGCAGTAGCCAGGGAAACACTGAAGCTTTCTTT.

The chain uses TRBV11-2 and TRBJ1-2; TRBD1 might be the D (6 bases). Germline-derived CDR1 and CDR2 are SGHAT and FQNNGV. V gave up 2 bases and J gave up 6 bases, with 10 bases separating them. The CDR3 extends over 13 amino acids. For the CDR3, the DNA is TGTGCCAGCAGCTTAAATGGGGGCAATGGCTACACCTTC. It codes for CASSLNGGNGYTF.